What follows is one TCR beta chain and its context. No antigen is known for it. The CDR3 runs to 15 residues. Trimming cost V 5 bases and J 9 bases; bases outside gene matches: 11. Germline V gene lookup returns CDR1 MNHEY and CDR2 SMNVEV (reference sequence). This sample is part of a study of beta chain features in type 1 diabetes. The wider study: Examination of sorted cells across all samples involved about 99 million cells.

Study-level points and caveats: Reduced insertions and increased deletions marked VDJ junctions in type 1 diabetes patients.

Expressed TCRB transcripts were sequenced because the isolated RNA had all been reverse transcribed beforehand. Sequencing was performed with immunoSEQ multiplex PCR; in TCRdb, only in-frame clones are kept and a portion is missing. The sample contains about 250,000 clones, roughly 15% of which appear only once. Naive, central memory, regulatory and stem cell-like memory cells within the CD4+ compartment were sorted using CD45RO/CCR7/CD25/CD127/CD95/CD27. V usage is TRBV27 and J usage is TRBJ2-1; TRBD1 matches 9 bases. This clonotype was obtained from a woman aged 40 to 55 in good health. Material for sequencing was naive CD4+ T cells from blood. The CDR3 nucleotides read TGTGCCAGCAGTCCAACCGGGACAGGGCAAGGTGAGCAGTTCTTC. Amino acids: CASSPTGTGQGEQFF.